This T cell receptor beta chain was recovered during a study of blood T cells in healthy people across ages. On the study more broadly: Template switching recovered approximately one barcoded beta molecule for every two T cells.

PCR was performed a second time for roughly 6 to 12 cycles using a sample-barcoded 5' primer and a J-beta primer mix. Every cDNA molecule bore a tag from a template-switch adaptor containing 12 random nucleotides. TCRdb analysed the 5' RACE reads with MiXCR anew, one entry per CDR3 protein. The table records about 680,000 distinct CDR3 sequences, 45% to 50% of them present only once. CDR3 length equals 15 residues. The V gene's germline CDR1 is DFQATT and CDR2 SNEGSKA (reference sequence). Germline trimming cut 5 bases from V and 2 bases from J; bases unmatched to any gene: 6. This clonotype has ten or more counts. The antigen is unknown. Study-wide results and limits: Strong correlation existed between TCR beta diversity and naive T cell percentage. Donor CMV status, an unknown factor, possibly confounded changes in expanded clonotypes.

The sequenced sample was blood. The V call is TRBV20-1, the J call TRBJ2-3; TRBD2 matches 11 bases. The origin of this receptor is a woman in her fifties or sixties in good health. The CDR3 nucleotides are TGCAGTGCTTCGGGACTAGCGGATAACACAGATACGCAGTATTTT. Its protein is CSASGLADNTDTQYF.